This TCR beta chain was sequenced in a study of early T cells in non-severe SARS-CoV-2 infection. Study at large: Sequencing input comprised bulk RNA from unsorted whole blood; chain pairing was not available.

Broader study findings: Private and CD4 specificities were missed by VDJdb matching, skewed to anti-spike CD8.

Attached unique molecular identifiers marked individual cDNA molecules. In TCRdb, the 5' RACE reads were re-called with MiXCR into one record per CDR3 protein. The sample holds 60,000 or so distinct CDR3 sequences, about 15% seen once. About this clonotype itself: Its specificity is unknown.

The sample in question was whole blood, obtained at baseline. The sequence derives from an adult who was a healthcare worker with PCR-confirmed SARS-CoV-2 infection or an uninfected control (not recorded which).

This CDR3 reads CASSLGLGVYEQYF. As DNA, the CDR3 is TGTGCCAGCAGTTTGGGTCTGGGGGTGTACGAGCAGTACTTC. The V call is TRBV12-3 or TRBV12-4, the J call TRBJ2-7, with D perhaps assigned TRBD1 or TRBD2 (5 bases each). This CDR3 is 14 amino acids long. Between the trimmed V and J ends, which lost 3 bases and 4 bases, there was a span of 13 bases.